These T cell receptor beta chains were read from a single sample in a study of blood T cell repertoires in COVID-19. This table comes from immunoSEQ multiplex PCR, and its TCRdb copy is limited to in-frame clones, with some not included. The sample holds around 70,000 clones, about 82% seen once. Sequencing was performed on peripheral blood. The receptor source for this set is a woman of 80 years or more with active or convalescent COVID-19. The CDR3 runs from the conserved cysteine through the conserved F or W. A D gene is named only where the DNA matches it firmly. Clone sizes are given selectively: once, few, many, or a class where the clone is expanded.

V: TRBV30
length: 17
size: .
D: TRBD1
J: TRBJ2-7
DNA: TGTGCCTGGAGTGTACCCTGGAAACAGGGGGCTCCTGACGAGCAGTACTTC
CDR3: CAWSVPWKQGAPDEQYF

V: TRBV7-9
length: 19
size: .
D: TRBD1
J: TRBJ2-6
DNA: TGTGCCAGCAGCTTAGCCTCCGGGACAGGCTCCTCTGGGGCCAACGTCCTGACTTTC
CDR3: CASSLASGTGSSGANVLTF

V: TRBV5-1
length: 15
size: .
D: TRBD2
J: TRBJ2-3
DNA: TGCGCCAGCAGCTTGGCGCGCGGGAGAGGCGATACGCAGTATTTT
CDR3: CASSLARGRGDTQYF

V: TRBV3-1/TRBV3-2
length: 14
size: .
D: .
J: TRBJ1-2
DNA: TGTGCCAGCAGCCCCTCGAGGAGTGGCTATGGCTACACCTTC
CDR3: CASSPSRSGYGYTF

V: TRBV5-4
length: 16
size: .
D: TRBD1
J: TRBJ1-5
DNA: TGTGCCAGCAGCTGGGACACAGGGGGGACGGGTCAGCCCCAGCATTTT
CDR3: CASSWDTGGTGQPQHF

V: TRBV20-1
length: 13
size: .
D: .
J: TRBJ2-7
DNA: TGCAGTGCTAGTGCGGGATCTTTCTACGAGCAGTACTTC
CDR3: CSASAGSFYEQYF

V: TRBV4-3
length: 16
size: .
D: .
J: TRBJ2-2
DNA: TGCGCCAGCAGCCCGCAGGTATCGAAGGTCACCGGGGAGCTGTTTTTT
CDR3: CASSPQVSKVTGELFF

V: TRBV30
length: 16
size: .
D: TRBD1
J: TRBJ1-1
DNA: TGTGTATGTATACCGGGACAGGGGATAATGAACACTGAAGCTTTCTTT
CDR3: CVCIPGQGIMNTEAFF

V: TRBV11-2
length: 16
size: .
D: .
J: TRBJ2-3
DNA: TGTGCCAGCAGCTTAATAGGCTGGGCAACACCAGATACGCAGTATTTT
CDR3: CASSLIGWATPDTQYF

V: TRBV7-2
length: 17
size: .
D: .
J: TRBJ2-6
DNA: TGTGCCAGCAGCTTGGATGGGGCTCTTCCTGGGGCCAACGTCCTGACTTTC
CDR3: CASSLDGALPGANVLTF

V: TRBV30
length: 17
size: few
D: TRBD1
J: TRBJ2-6
DNA: TGTGCCTGGTACCGGGACAGGGCCACCTCTGGGGCCAACGTCCTGACTTTC
CDR3: CAWYRDRATSGANVLTF

V: TRBV6-2/TRBV6-3
length: 14
size: few
D: .
J: TRBJ2-7
DNA: TGTGCCAGCAGTCATCGACTAGATTTCTACGAGCAGTACTTC
CDR3: CASSHRLDFYEQYF

V: TRBV5-1
length: 17
size: .
D: .
J: TRBJ1-1
DNA: TGCGCCAGCAGTCAGGTGCCCTTCAGGGTTTTGAACACTGAAGCTTTCTTT
CDR3: CASSQVPFRVLNTEAFF

V: TRBV4-1
length: 16
size: .
D: TRBD1
J: TRBJ1-1
DNA: TGCGCCAGCAGCCAACCTTCGACAGGGCGAGAAACTGAAGCTTTCTTT
CDR3: CASSQPSTGRETEAFF

V: TRBV11-2
length: 16
size: .
D: TRBD2
J: TRBJ2-3
DNA: TGTGCCAGCAGCTTAAATGCGGGGGGGCGCACAGATACGCAGTATTTT
CDR3: CASSLNAGGRTDTQYF

V: TRBV5-4
length: 14
size: .
D: .
J: TRBJ1-2
DNA: TGTGCCAGCAGCCTCAACGGACAGAACTATGGCTACACCTTC
CDR3: CASSLNGQNYGYTF

V: TRBV5-6
length: 19
size: .
D: TRBD1
J: TRBJ2-6
DNA: TGTGCCAGCAGTTGGGGCAGGGGGCTAGCCCAGGCTGGGGCCAACGTCCTGACTTTC
CDR3: CASSWGRGLAQAGANVLTF

V: TRBV15
length: 17
size: .
D: TRBD2
J: TRBJ2-1
DNA: TGTGCCACCAGCAGAGCCGGGGGGGAGAGCTCCTACAATGAGCAGTTCTTC
CDR3: CATSRAGGESSYNEQFF

V: TRBV19
length: 14
size: .
D: .
J: TRBJ1-1
DNA: TGTGCCAGTAGTCTTGGGCAGTTGAACACTGAAGCTTTCTTT
CDR3: CASSLGQLNTEAFF

V: TRBV19
length: 14
size: .
D: TRBD1
J: TRBJ1-2
DNA: TGTGCCAGTCTTGGAACAGGGGCCCTGCCCGGCTACACCTTC
CDR3: CASLGTGALPGYTF

V: TRBV9
length: 14
size: .
D: .
J: TRBJ2-5
DNA: TGTGCCAGCAGCCCCGTCGTGGCCCAGGGTACCCAGTACTTC
CDR3: CASSPVVAQGTQYF

V: TRBV25-1
length: 12
size: .
D: .
J: TRBJ2-7
DNA: TGTGCCAGCAGAGCATCGTCCTACGAGCAGTACTTC
CDR3: CASRASSYEQYF

V: TRBV27
length: 17
size: .
D: .
J: TRBJ1-5
DNA: TGTGCCAGCAGTATAAATTCGGCCGGGACTCTTAATCAGCCCCAGCATTTT
CDR3: CASSINSAGTLNQPQHF

V: TRBV2
length: 17
size: few
D: TRBD1
J: TRBJ2-6
DNA: TGTGCCAGCAGCAGGGACAGGGGAAGCTCTGGGGCCAACGTCCTGACTTTC
CDR3: CASSRDRGSSGANVLTF

V: TRBV4-1
length: 17
size: .
D: .
J: TRBJ1-5
DNA: TGCGCCAGCAGCCCCCTACCTTCTCCAACCTCAAATCAGCCCCAGCATTTT
CDR3: CASSPLPSPTSNQPQHF

V: TRBV5-4
length: 15
size: .
D: TRBD1
J: TRBJ1-4
DNA: TGTGCCAGCAGCTTGAAAACCCCAGGGGGCGAAAAACTGTTTTTT
CDR3: CASSLKTPGGEKLFF

V: TRBV21-1
length: 15
size: .
D: .
J: TRBJ2-7
DNA: TGTGCCAGCAGCACTCCGGGACAGGGACCGGCGCTTTCGGACTTC
CDR3: CASSTPGQGPALSDF

V: TRBV7-2
length: 16
size: once
D: .
J: TRBJ2-7
DNA: TGTGCCAGCAGCTTAGCGGCAGGGAAAGCCGCCTACGAGCAGTACTTC
CDR3: CASSLAAGKAAYEQYF

V: TRBV18
length: 17
size: .
D: .
J: TRBJ2-6
DNA: TGTGCCAGCTCACCTCTAGGACAGCTCTCTGGGGCCAACGTCCTGACTTTC
CDR3: CASSPLGQLSGANVLTF

V: TRBV4-2
length: 15
size: .
D: .
J: TRBJ1-3
DNA: TGTGCCAGCAGCCAAGATCAGATCAATGGAAACACCATATATTTT
CDR3: CASSQDQINGNTIYF

V: TRBV9
length: 17
size: once
D: .
J: TRBJ1-4
DNA: TGTGCCAGCAGCGTAGGGGGAGTCGGTCACTCCGAGGGAAAACTGTTTTTT
CDR3: CASSVGGVGHSEGKLFF

V: TRBV28
length: 14
size: .
D: .
J: TRBJ1-5
DNA: TGTGCCAGCAGTTTAGGCCCCCCCAATCAGCCCCAGCATTTT
CDR3: CASSLGPPNQPQHF

V: TRBV28
length: 13
size: .
D: .
J: TRBJ1-2
DNA: TGTGCCAGCAGTTTTAGGAGAAGCTATGGCTACACCTTC
CDR3: CASSFRRSYGYTF

V: TRBV7-8
length: 14
size: .
D: .
J: TRBJ2-7
DNA: TGTGCCAGCAGCTTTAGGGAGAGCTCCTACGAGCAGTACTTC
CDR3: CASSFRESSYEQYF

V: TRBV6-5
length: 13
size: .
D: .
J: TRBJ1-5
DNA: TGTGCCAGCAGTTACTCATCAGGGTTGCCCCAGCATTTT
CDR3: CASSYSSGLPQHF

V: TRBV3-1/TRBV3-2
length: 15
size: .
D: .
J: TRBJ1-3
DNA: TGTGCCAGCAGCCAGACGCAGGGTACCGGAAACACCATATATTTT
CDR3: CASSQTQGTGNTIYF

V: TRBV5-1
length: 14
size: .
D: .
J: TRBJ2-7
DNA: TGCGCCAGCAGTACGGGGGTCCCCTCCTACGAGCAGTACTTC
CDR3: CASSTGVPSYEQYF

V: TRBV21-1
length: 13
size: .
D: .
J: TRBJ2-7
DNA: TGTGCCAGCAGCGAAGGACAGATCTACGAGCAGTACTTC
CDR3: CASSEGQIYEQYF

V: TRBV7-3
length: 15
size: .
D: TRBD1
J: TRBJ2-2
DNA: TGTGCCAGCAGCGTAACAGGGGGTGGGACCGGGGAGCTGTTTTTT
CDR3: CASSVTGGGTGELFF

V: TRBV3-1/TRBV3-2
length: 14
size: .
D: .
J: TRBJ2-7
DNA: TGTGCCAGCAGCCAAGCTAGGAGCTCCTACGAGCAGTACTTC
CDR3: CASSQARSSYEQYF

V: TRBV28
length: 14
size: .
D: TRBD1
J: TRBJ1-2
DNA: TGTGCCAGCACCGACAGGGGAGCTAACTATGGCTACACCTTC
CDR3: CASTDRGANYGYTF

V: TRBV19
length: 19
size: .
D: .
J: TRBJ2-6
DNA: TGTGCCAGTAGTATAGGCGCCGCCAGGGGCAGTTCTGGGGCCAACGTCCTGACTTTC
CDR3: CASSIGAARGSSGANVLTF

V: TRBV7-2
length: 15
size: .
D: TRBD1
J: TRBJ1-5
DNA: TGTGCCAGCAGCCCAGGGGGCGGGAGCAATCAGCCCCAGCATTTT
CDR3: CASSPGGGSNQPQHF

V: TRBV28
length: 13
size: .
D: .
J: TRBJ1-1
DNA: TGTGCCAGCAGTTTAAGCTACAGGCCTGAAGCTTTCTTT
CDR3: CASSLSYRPEAFF

V: TRBV5-4
length: 15
size: .
D: TRBD1
J: TRBJ1-1
DNA: TGTGCCAGCACCGATCTGACAGGGGGGGGAACTGAAGCTTTCTTT
CDR3: CASTDLTGGGTEAFF

V: TRBV18
length: 13
size: .
D: .
J: TRBJ2-2
DNA: TGTGCCAGCTCTAGGGGTAACACCGGGGAGCTGTTTTTT
CDR3: CASSRGNTGELFF

V: TRBV18
length: 15
size: .
D: TRBD1
J: TRBJ2-3
DNA: TGTGCCAGCTCACCCGGACAGGGGATCCAAGATACGCAGTATTTT
CDR3: CASSPGQGIQDTQYF

V: TRBV6-6
length: 15
size: .
D: TRBD1
J: TRBJ1-1
DNA: TGTGCCAGCAGTTTTCTCGGACAGGGCGACACTGAAGCTTTCTTT
CDR3: CASSFLGQGDTEAFF

V: TRBV7-2
length: 16
size: .
D: TRBD1
J: TRBJ1-5
DNA: TGTGCCAGCAGCGCAAGACAGGGCGGGAGCAATCAGCCCCAGCATTTT
CDR3: CASSARQGGSNQPQHF

V: TRBV9
length: 15
size: once
D: .
J: TRBJ1-5
DNA: TGTGCCAGCAGCGGTGGGGACACTCGCAATCAGCCCCAGCATTTT
CDR3: CASSGGDTRNQPQHF

V: TRBV7-9
length: 17
size: .
D: TRBD2
J: TRBJ2-2
DNA: TGTGCCAGCAGCACGACTAGCGCCGCTTCGAACACCGGGGAGCTGTTTTTT
CDR3: CASSTTSAASNTGELFF

V: TRBV5-6
length: 16
size: .
D: TRBD1
J: TRBJ1-4
DNA: TGTGCCAGCAGCTGGCAGACAGGGGGATTGGTTCAAAAACTGTTTTTT
CDR3: CASSWQTGGLVQKLFF

V: TRBV28
length: 16
size: .
D: TRBD1
J: TRBJ1-1
DNA: TGTGCCAGCGTACCTGGAGGCAGGGGGCGGGAAACTGAAGCTTTCTTT
CDR3: CASVPGGRGRETEAFF

V: TRBV7-8
length: 14
size: .
D: .
J: TRBJ1-6
DNA: TGTGCCAGCAGCTTAGCACAGTATAATTCACCCCTCCACTTT
CDR3: CASSLAQYNSPLHF

V: TRBV3-1/TRBV3-2
length: 15
size: .
D: .
J: TRBJ2-2
DNA: TGTGCCAGCAGCCTGCGAGCCAGGGCAGACGGGGAGCTGTTTTTT
CDR3: CASSLRARADGELFF

V: TRBV18
length: 13
size: .
D: .
J: TRBJ2-7
DNA: TGTGCCAGCTCACCTCCGGGTTCCCACGAGCAGTACTTC
CDR3: CASSPPGSHEQYF

V: TRBV4-1
length: 15
size: .
D: .
J: TRBJ2-7
DNA: TGCGCCAGCAGCCAAGGACAGACCTACTCCTACGAGCAGTACTTC
CDR3: CASSQGQTYSYEQYF